This T cell receptor beta chain was identified in a study of OX40 agonist ivuxolimab in advanced cancers. As for the study in general: Clinicians treated patients with ivuxolimab, an agonistic anti-OX40 (CD134) antibody.

Repertoires were generated with immunoSEQ multiplex PCR, while TCRdb's copy carries only in-frame clones and drops some. The sample includes more than 9,500 clones, around four fifths of them seen just once. This CDR3 is built from 11 residues. Germline V gene lookup returns CDR1 SSHAT and CDR2 FNYEAQ (reference sequence). As to this clone: This could be a read error, since a much larger clone is one nucleotide away.

The receptor was isolated from an adult with an advanced solid tumor such as melanoma, head and neck, liver or kidney cancer. This sequence joins TRBV7-7 and TRBJ1-1; D is ambiguous. Material: CD4+ or CD8+ T cells sorted from blood, obtained in a trial of the OX40 agonist ivuxolimab. The chain's CDR3 is CASSSSTEAFF. CDR3 bases: TGTGCTAGCAGCTCCAGCACTGAAGCTTTCTTT.